These 15 T cell receptor beta chains share one sample of origin, sequenced in a study of OX40 agonist ivuxolimab in advanced cancers. Only in-frame clones appear in the TCRdb table, and some are missing; sequencing was by immunoSEQ multiplex PCR. This sample yields more than 85,000 clones, of which more than 85% are seen a single time; roughly 0.31% belongs to the top ten. Specimen: CD4+ or CD8+ T cells sorted from blood, collected in a trial of the OX40 agonist ivuxolimab. The receptors originated from an adult with an advanced solid tumor such as melanoma, head and neck, liver or kidney cancer.

The chain combines TRBV18 with TRBJ1-5; 9 nucleotides align to TRBD1. Germline CDR1 KGHSH, CDR2 LQKENI. CDR3 size: 14 residues. V lost 3 bases to trimming and J lost 4 bases; unmatched junction nucleotides: 1. CDR3 nucleotide sequence: TGTGCCAGCTCACCGGGGACAGGGAATCAGCCCCAGCATTTT. Encoded protein: CASSPGTGNQPQHF. The full variable domain, completed using reference TRBV18 and TRBJ1-5, is NAGVMQNPRHLVRRRGQEARLRCSPMKGHSHVYWYRQLPEEGLKFMVYLQKENIIDESGMPKERFSAEFPKEGPSILRIQQVVRGDSAAYFCASSPGTGNQPQHFGDGTRLSIL.

V usage is TRBV28 and J usage is TRBJ2-1; 8 nucleotides align to TRBD1. Germline assignment: CDR1 MDHEN and CDR2 SYDVKM. Germline trimming cut 2 bases from V and 11 bases from J; bases unmatched to any gene: 14. The CDR3 covers 16 residues. The DNA of the CDR3 is TGTGCCAGCAGTTTACCCTCCTCCGGGACAGGAGGTCAGCAGTTCTTC. Protein: CASSLPSSGTGGQQFF.

CDR3 sequence reads: CASTASGSGMYF. The CDR3 DNA reads as TGTGCCAGTACGGCGAGCGGGAGCGGAATGTATTTT. The chain couples TRBV19 to TRBJ2-3; the match to TRBD2 covers 8 bases. This CDR3 contains 12 residues. Losses at the gene ends were 7 bases for V and 14 bases for J; bases not matched to a gene: 11. Germline V gene lookup returns CDR1 LNHDA and CDR2 SQIVND (reference sequence).

The chain uses TRBV28 and TRBJ1-5, with D unresolved. The CDR3 is made up of 12 amino acids. Germline V gives CDR1 MDHEN, CDR2 SYDVKM. V gave up 2 bases and J gave up 3 bases, with 2 bases separating them. CDR3 sequence (DNA): TGTGCCAGCAGTTTAAACAATCAGCCCCAGCATTTT. Protein sequence: CASSLNNQPQHF.

The chain has TRBV7-9 and TRBJ2-3; D is perhaps TRBD2 (7 bases). CDR1 is SEHNR, CDR2 FQNEAQ, per germline (reference sequence). Trimming stripped 1 base from V and 6 bases from J, with 17 bases between. The CDR3 runs 16 residues. The CDR3 loop reads CASSLGRGGGSDTQYF. The CDR3 bases are TGTGCCAGCAGCTTAGGCAGGGGCGGGGGCTCGGATACGCAGTATTTT.

The chain is built from TRBV11-3 and TRBJ1-1, with D unresolved. Germline CDR1 is SGHNT and CDR2 is YENEEA. The CDR3 loop spans 15 amino acids. Trimming took 0 bases from V and 7 from J, leaving 15 bases between them. The CDR3 sequence: CASSLDIRVGVEAFF. The CDR3 nucleotides are TGTGCCAGCAGCTTAGATATCCGGGTAGGAGTTGAAGCTTTCTTT.

This chain joins TRBV7-2 and TRBJ2-7; D is uncertain. Germline CDR1 is SGHTA and CDR2 is FQGNSA. The CDR3 runs 14 residues. Trimming left V 5 bases short and J 3 bases short, with 14 bases between. The CDR3 spells CASSPPQQRYEQYF. CDR3 bases: TGTGCCAGCAGCCCCCCCCAGCAACGCTACGAGCAGTACTTC.

The chain links TRBV27 to TRBJ2-2; the match to TRBD2 covers 10 bases. V lost 5 bases and J lost 7; bases outside the gene matches: 7. The CDR3 has 15 residues. In germline, CDR1 is MNHEY, CDR2 SMNVEV (reference sequence). Here the CDR3 reads CASSASGTSVGELFF. CDR3 coding DNA: TGTGCCAGCAGTGCCTCCGGGACTAGCGTCGGGGAGCTGTTTTTT.

The chain couples TRBV28 to TRBJ2-1, with a weak D call TRBD2 (5 bases). The CDR3 extends over 14 amino acids. Trimming pared 3 bases from V and 4 bases from J, leaving 10 bases between. In germline, CDR1 is MDHEN, CDR2 SYDVKM. This CDR3 is CASSLAGPYNEQFF. The CDR3 coding sequence is TGTGCCAGCAGTTTGGCGGGCCCTTACAATGAGCAGTTCTTC.

The chain couples TRBV2 to TRBJ2-5, with no clear D. Germline-derived CDR1 and CDR2 are SNHLY and FYNNEI. V lost 3 bases to trimming and J lost 5 bases, with 4 bases between them. The CDR3 is made up of 11 amino acids. The CDR3 DNA follows: TGTGCCAGCAGTGAGCGGGAGACCCAGTACTTC. This sequence encodes CASSERETQYF.

This CDR3 is CASSPIGQGGHTEAFF. CDR3 coding DNA: TGTGCCAGCTCACCAATTGGACAGGGTGGTCACACTGAAGCTTTCTTT. The chain uses TRBV18 and TRBJ1-1; TRBD1 agrees at 8 bases. The length of the CDR3 is 16 residues. Unmatched junction bases numbered 8, after V lost 2 bases and J lost 3 bases. Germline V lookup: CDR1 KGHSH, CDR2 LQKENI.

This chain joins TRBV2 and TRBJ2-1; D is unclear. Germline-derived CDR1 and CDR2 are SNHLY and FYNNEI. The CDR3 covers 13 residues. V lost 1 base and J 7 bases, leaving 8 bases between the germline ends. CDR3 in amino acids: CASSEETANEQFF. DNA for the CDR3: TGTGCCAGCAGTGAAGAGACGGCAAATGAGCAGTTCTTC.

This chain links TRBV28 with TRBJ2-1; 7 bases fit TRBD2. The V gene's germline CDR1 is MDHEN and CDR2 SYDVKM. The V gene end was trimmed by 4 bases and the J gene end by 5 bases; junction bases not matched to a gene: 8. This CDR3 has 15 amino acids. CDR3 bases: TGTGCCAGCAGTTCGGGGGGAGTATCAGACAATGAGCAGTTCTTC. Encoded protein: CASSSGGVSDNEQFF. The full variable domain, rest sourced from reference TRBV28 and TRBJ2-1, is DVKVTQSSRYLVKRTGEKVFLECVQDMDHENMFWYRQDPGLGLRLIYFSYDVKMKEKGDIPEGYSVSREKKERFSLILESASTNQTSMYLCASSSGGVSDNEQFFGPGTRLTVL.

This rearrangement joins TRBV5-6 to TRBJ2-3, with D uncertain. Trimming took 2 bases from V and 4 from J, leaving 11 bases between them. Germline values: CDR1 SGHDT, CDR2 YYEEEE. This CDR3 spans 14 amino acids. The DNA of the CDR3 is TGTGCCAGCAGCTTTGGCGCTGAGGCAGATACGCAGTATTTT. Encoded protein: CASSFGAEADTQYF.

The chain recombines TRBV6-5 with TRBJ1-5; a weak D match, TRBD1 (5 bases). CDR3 length: 14 residues. CDR1 is MNHEY and CDR2 is SVGAGI in the germline V gene. Trimming cost V 8 bases and J 1 base, with 12 bases left between them. In nucleotides, the CDR3 is TGTGCCAGCCGTCACCGGGGGAGCAATCAGCCCCAGCATTTT. Its protein is CASRHRGSNQPQHF.